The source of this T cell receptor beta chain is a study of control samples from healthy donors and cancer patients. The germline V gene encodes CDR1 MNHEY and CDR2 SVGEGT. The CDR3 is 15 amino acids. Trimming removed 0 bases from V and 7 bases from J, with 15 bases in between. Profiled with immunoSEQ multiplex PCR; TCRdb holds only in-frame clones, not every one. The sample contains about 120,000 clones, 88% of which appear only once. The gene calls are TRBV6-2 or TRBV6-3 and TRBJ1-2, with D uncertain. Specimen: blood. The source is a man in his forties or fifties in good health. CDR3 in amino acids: CASSYSGRLPSGYTF. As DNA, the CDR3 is TGTGCCAGCAGTTACTCAGGACGCCTTCCGTCTGGCTACACCTTC.